Listed below are T cell receptor beta chains from one sample, sequenced in a study of T cells in Graves' hyperthyroidism and ophthalmopathy. Each CDR3 protein gets one entry after TCRdb re-called the multiplex PCR reads with MiXCR. The repertoire has over 300,000 distinct CDR3 sequences, about 15% of them found once; the top ten carry 11%. The sample taken for sequencing was blood. These receptors originate from an older woman with Graves' hyperthyroidism. Each CDR3 is given with its conserved first and last residue. Fields, in order: J gene, V gene, D gene, clone size, CDR3 DNA, CDR3 protein. A D gene is named only where the DNA matches it firmly. Rows give clone size only sometimes, using once, few, many, or a class for an expanded clone.

>TRBJ1-6|TRBV18|NA|many
TGTGCCAGCTCACCTGTTGGGCAGGGTTCACCCCTCCACTTT
CASSPVGQGSPLHF
>TRBJ2-5|TRBV2|NA|many
TGTGCCAGCATCCCTGCGGGTCAAGAGACCCAGTACTTC
CASIPAGQETQYF
>TRBJ2-1|TRBV5-1|NA|many
TGCGCCAGCAGCTTGGGTGGGAGAGTATACAATGAGCAGTTCTTC
CASSLGGRVYNEQFF
>TRBJ2-5|TRBV7-9|TRBD1|many
TGTGCCAGCAGCTTAGTGACAGGGGGGGAGACCCAGTACTTC
CASSLVTGGETQYF
>TRBJ2-1|TRBV20-1|NA|many
TGCAGTGCTAGTGGTGCTCTAAGCTCCTACAATGAGCAGTTCTTC
CSASGALSSYNEQFF
>TRBJ2-1|TRBV3-1|TRBD2|few
TGTGCCAGCAGCCAAGATGGGGCGGGAGCGGGGGGCTCCTACAATGAGCAGTTCTTC
CASSQDGAGAGGSYNEQFF
>TRBJ2-1|TRBV5-1|NA|many
TGCGCCAGCAGCTTGCTGGACCCGAGGCTCAATGAGCAGTTCTTC
CASSLLDPRLNEQFF
>TRBJ2-5|TRBV7-6|NA|few
TGTGCCAGCAGCTTACAAGAGTGGGACGGAAAAGAGACCCAGTACTTC
CASSLQEWDGKETQYF
>TRBJ2-7|TRBV5-6|TRBD2|NA
TGTGCCAGCAGCTTGATGGGACTAGCGAGCGAGCAGTACTTC
CASSLMGLASEQYF
>TRBJ2-7|TRBV20-1|TRBD2|many
TGCAGTGCTACTAGCGGGAGTCGCTACGAGCAGTACTTC
CSATSGSRYEQYF
>TRBJ2-3|TRBV2|NA|many
TGTGCCAGCAGTGAAGGGCGCCCGGGACTGAGCACAGATACGCAGTATTTT
CASSEGRPGLSTDTQYF
>TRBJ2-3|TRBV25-1|TRBD2|few
TGTGCCACCTCCCTCCCCGGGAGGGCCGGAGATACGCAGTATTTT
CATSLPGRAGDTQYF
>TRBJ1-1|TRBV6-5|NA|NA
TGTGCCAGCAGTTCCCGGTCCGTGGGGGGCACTGAAGCTTTCTTT
CASSSRSVGGTEAFF
>TRBJ2-3|TRBV4-1|NA|NA
TGCGCCAGCAGCCAAGAAAGTGTCACAGATACGCAGTATTTT
CASSQESVTDTQYF
>TRBJ2-2|TRBV30|TRBD1|many
TGTGCCTGGAGTTACAGGGGATCCGGGGAGCTGTTTTTT
CAWSYRGSGELFF
>TRBJ2-1|TRBV12-3/TRBV12-4|NA|NA
TGTGCCAGCAGGCCCTCCGGTGGGCTCGAGCAGTTCTTC
CASRPSGGLEQFF
>TRBJ2-6|TRBV9|NA|NA
TGTGCCAGCAGCGCCGGATGGTCCCGTCCTGGGGCCAACGTCCTGACTTTC
CASSAGWSRPGANVLTF
>TRBJ1-1|TRBV6-1|NA|many
TGTGCCAGCAGTCGTCCAGAGACTGAAGCTTTCTTT
CASSRPETEAFF
>TRBJ1-6|TRBV30|NA|many
TGTGCCTGGAGGTCGAATTCACCCCTCCACTTT
CAWRSNSPLHF
>TRBJ2-4|TRBV6-5|TRBD2|many
TGTGCCAGCAGTTACGGGAGGGCGGAAGAACTAGCCAAAAACATTCAGTACTTC
CASSYGRAEELAKNIQYF
>TRBJ2-7|TRBV7-9|TRBD2|NA
TGTGCCAGCAGCTTCGGGACTAGCGGGGCATACTACGAGCAGTACTTC
CASSFGTSGAYYEQYF
>TRBJ2-1|TRBV19|NA|few
TGTGCCAGTAGTATTTCGGGATACAATGAGCAGTTCTTC
CASSISGYNEQFF
>TRBJ1-1|TRBV3-1|TRBD1|once
TGTGCCAGCAGCCAGCACCGGGACAGGGAAGGTACAGCTTTCTTT
CASSQHRDREGTAFF
>TRBJ2-7|TRBV6-1|NA|many
TGTGCCAGCAGTTTGATGGGGGGCGAGCAGTACTTC
CASSLMGGEQYF
>TRBJ1-1|TRBV12-3/TRBV12-4|NA|many
TGTGCCAGCAGCCCGGTAGAGCCTGAAGCTTTCTTT
CASSPVEPEAFF
>TRBJ1-3|TRBV18|TRBD1|NA
TGTGCCAGCTCCCAAGACAGGGTCTCTGGAAACACCATATATTTT
CASSQDRVSGNTIYF
>TRBJ2-7|TRBV12-3/TRBV12-4|TRBD2|many
TGTGCCAGCAGCCGCGGGAGCCGACCCCACGAGCAGTACTTC
CASSRGSRPHEQYF
>TRBJ2-5|TRBV28|NA|many
TGTGCCAGCACCCTCCAAGTCGGGGGCGGAGAGACCCAGTACTTC
CASTLQVGGGETQYF
>TRBJ2-1|TRBV11-1|NA|few
TGTGCCAGCAGCCCGGTGGTCGGATTCTACAATGAGCAGTTCTTC
CASSPVVGFYNEQFF
>TRBJ2-1|TRBV7-9|TRBD2|many
TGTGCCAGCAGCTCATCGGGGGGTGAGCAGTTCTTC
CASSSSGGEQFF
>TRBJ2-7|TRBV6-5|TRBD2|many
TGTGCCAGCAGTTACTTCGCGGGGGGCTCGTACGAGCAGTACTTC
CASSYFAGGSYEQYF
>TRBJ1-5|TRBV20-1|TRBD1|few
TGCAGTGCTAGAGATCTAGGGGGCGCGCATCAGCCCCAGCATTTT
CSARDLGGAHQPQHF
>TRBJ2-1|TRBV3-1|NA|few
TGTGCCAGCAGCCCCTTTTTTGGAGGGGGCAATGAGCAGTTCTTC
CASSPFFGGGNEQFF
>TRBJ2-1|TRBV5-8|TRBD2|few
TGTGCCAGCAGCGTGGGACTAGCGGGAGGACTTTACAATGAGCAGTTCTTC
CASSVGLAGGLYNEQFF
>TRBJ2-7|TRBV12-3/TRBV12-4|NA|many
TGTGCCAGCAGTTTAGACTACGCCTACGAGCAGTACTTC
CASSLDYAYEQYF
>TRBJ2-1|TRBV29-1|NA|many
TGCAGCGTTGCAGGGGCGGGGTTTTCCTACAATGAGCAGTTCTTC
CSVAGAGFSYNEQFF